The 25 T cell receptor beta chains presented below share a single source sample, sequenced in a study of blood T cell repertoires in COVID-19. Clones were read by immunoSEQ multiplex PCR, and TCRdb kept only the in-frame ones, dropping some. The sample yields 200,000 to 250,000 clones, 65% to 90% seen once. Specimen: peripheral blood. The receptors come from a woman aged 80 or over with active or convalescent COVID-19.

J is TRBJ1-4 and V is TRBV6-5; D may be TRBD1 (6 bases). The CDR3 sequence is 14 residues long. Germline values: CDR1 MNHEY, CDR2 SVGAGI. Trimming took off 9 bases at V and 4 bases at J, with 15 bases between the two ends. The CDR3 coding sequence is TGTGCCAGTAAACGGGACATAAGTAATGAAAAACTGTTTTTT. As protein: CASKRDISNEKLFF.

There are a few counts of this clone. The chain carries TRBV5-1 and TRBJ2-7; 7 nucleotides line up with TRBD1. The CDR3 length is 16 residues. After removal of 4 bases from V and 4 bases from J, the junction contained 14 bases not matched to a gene. The germline CDR1 and CDR2 sequences are SGHRS and YFSETQ. In nucleotides, the CDR3 is TGCGCCAGCAGCCGTGGTGGTCAAGGGGGCTGGTACGAGCAGTACTTC. Translating gives CASSRGGQGGWYEQYF.

This chain uses TRBV2 with TRBJ2-2; the match to TRBD1 covers 8 bases. J was trimmed by 4 bases and V by 8 bases; bases with no gene match: 6. Germline CDR1 reads SNHLY; CDR2 reads FYNNEI. The CDR3 contains 14 residues. CDR3 coding DNA: TGTGCCAGCGGAGTAACAGGGGGCACCGGGGAGCTGTTTTTT. This codes for CASGVTGGTGELFF.

The chain couples TRBV30 to TRBJ1-2, with 7 bases matching TRBD1. This CDR3 contains 16 residues. The V gene end was trimmed by 3 bases and the J gene end by 6 bases; junction bases not matched to a gene: 16. Germline assignment: CDR1 GTSNPN and CDR2 SVGIG (reference sequence). The CDR3 DNA sequence: TGTGCCTGGAGAGAGACAGGGCCAGGAGGATTCAATGGCTACACCTTC. It yields the protein CAWRETGPGGFNGYTF.

This clone appeared a few times. The chain recombines TRBV19 with TRBJ1-5, with 7 nucleotides matching TRBD1. Germline V gene lookup returns CDR1 LNHDA and CDR2 SQIVND (reference sequence). Trimming at V came to 6 bases and at J to 7 bases, leaving 9 bases not matched to a gene. This CDR3 contains 14 residues. CDR3 region: CASSRDRVSQPQHF. CDR3 DNA sequence: TGTGCCAGTAGCCGAGACAGGGTATCACAGCCCCAGCATTTT.

V usage is TRBV5-4 and J usage is TRBJ1-1; TRBD1 matches at 7 bases. CDR3 size: 13 residues. Germline CDR1 SGHNT, CDR2 YYREEE (reference sequence). J lost 11 bases, V lost 4 bases, and 11 bases had no gene match. The CDR3 DNA reads as TGTGCCAGCAGCCGGGACAGACTCCAGGGGGCTTTCTTT. It encodes CASSRDRLQGAFF.

The genes are TRBV5-1 and TRBJ2-7, with D maybe TRBD1 (6 bases). Between the trimmed V and J ends, which lost 0 bases and 9 bases, there was a span of 19 bases. Germline V gene sequence: CDR1 SGHRS, CDR2 YFSETQ. The CDR3 runs to 15 residues. CDR3 region: CASSLAGGGGVAQYF. The CDR3 DNA reads TGCGCCAGCAGCTTGGCCGGTGGGGGCGGCGTGGCGCAGTACTTC.

The chain employs TRBV18 and TRBJ2-1; TRBD1 agrees at 7 bases. The trim removed 1 base at V and 6 bases at J, leaving 6 bases unmatched. The length of the CDR3 is 15 residues. Looked up from germline, CDR1 is KGHSH and CDR2 is LQKENI. CDR3 in amino acids: CASSPLTTGSNEQFF. The CDR3 DNA reads TGTGCCAGCTCACCACTAACGACAGGGAGCAATGAGCAGTTCTTC. Together with reference TRBV18 and TRBJ2-1, the CDR3 gives the full variable domain: NAGVMQNPRHLVRRRGQEARLRCSPMKGHSHVYWYRQLPEEGLKFMVYLQKENIIDESGMPKERFSAEFPKEGPSILRIQQVVRGDSAAYFCASSPLTTGSNEQFFGPGTRLTVL.

The count of this clone is one. The chain uses TRBV5-8 and TRBJ1-6, with 7 bases that match TRBD1. The CDR3 spans 17 residues. Germline V lookup: CDR1 SGHTS, CDR2 YDEGEE. V was clipped by 2 bases and J by 9 bases; unmatched bases: 14. CDR3: CASSLYPGTAVGSPLHF. CDR3 DNA sequence: TGTGCCAGCAGCTTATACCCCGGGACAGCCGTAGGTTCACCCCTCCACTTT.

This chain joins TRBV24-1 and TRBJ2-1; 7 nucleotides agree with TRBD1. V shed 4 bases and J 0 bases; nucleotides not matched to a gene: 5. The germline CDR1 and CDR2 sequences are KGHDR and SFDVKD. The CDR3 covers 16 residues. The CDR3 loop is CATSDFRGSSYNEQFF. The DNA for the CDR3 is TGTGCCACCAGTGACTTCAGGGGGAGCTCCTACAATGAGCAGTTCTTC.

In this sample, this clone turned up a few times. The chain couples TRBV5-1 to TRBJ1-6; D gene ambiguous. V was shortened by 1 base and J by 6 bases, with 8 bases between the two germline ends. This CDR3 has 14 amino acids. Germline CDR1 reads SGHRS; CDR2 reads YFSETQ. The chain's CDR3 is CASSLRRGNSPLHF. The CDR3 DNA reads as TGCGCCAGCAGCTTGCGCCGGGGTAATTCACCCCTCCACTTT.

The gene calls are TRBV12-3 or TRBV12-4 and TRBJ2-7, with D uncertain. The CDR3 consists of 11 residues. Trimming removed 7 bases at V and 3 bases at J, with 7 bases between. The DNA of the CDR3 is TGTGCCAGCAAACTCTACTACGAGCAGTACTTC. Translated, it gives CASKLYYEQYF.

The chain couples TRBV30 to TRBJ2-7; 9 positions match TRBD1. The CDR3 is 14 amino acids. V lost 0 bases, J lost 6 bases, and 6 bases stayed unmatched. CDR1 is GTSNPN, CDR2 SVGIG, per germline (reference sequence). The CDR3 spells CAWSVLQGAREQYF. CDR3 DNA: TGTGCCTGGAGTGTATTACAGGGGGCCCGCGAGCAGTACTTC.

This clone has just a few counts. The chain is built from TRBV10-2 and TRBJ2-4, with D maybe TRBD2 (7 bases). The V gene lost 8 bases and the J gene lost 6 bases, with 20 bases spanning the gap. The germline V gene encodes CDR1 WSHSY and CDR2 SAAADI. CDR3 size: 15 residues. This CDR3 is CASLGGRVGSNIQYF. The DNA for the CDR3 is TGCGCCAGCTTGGGGGGGCGGGTTGGTTCAAACATTCAGTACTTC.

This chain joins TRBV30 and TRBJ1-2; D gene unclear. Germline lookup yields CDR1 GTSNPN and CDR2 SVGIG (reference sequence). V was pared by 1 base and J by 5 bases, with 14 bases between. The length of the CDR3 is 14 residues. The CDR3, as DNA: TGTGCCTGGAGTGGACGGGGAATTCGTTATGGCTACACCTTC. Translating gives CAWSGRGIRYGYTF. Full variable domain (missing parts from reference TRBV30 and TRBJ1-2): SQTIHQWPATLVQPVGSPLSLECTVEGTSNPNLYWYRQAAGRGLQLLFYSVGIGQISSEVPQNLSASRPQDRQFILSSKKLLLSDSGFYLCAWSGRGIRYGYTFGSGTRLTVV.

The chain combines TRBV5-5 with TRBJ2-3; the D is unclear. Germline V gives CDR1 SGHKS, CDR2 YYEKEE (reference sequence). This CDR3 contains 15 residues. V was pared by 2 bases and J by 0 bases, with 10 bases between. The CDR3 loop is CASSLIMRSTDTQYF. In DNA, the CDR3 is TGTGCCAGCAGCTTAATTATGAGAAGCACAGATACGCAGTATTTT.

The chain recombines TRBV11-2 with TRBJ1-2; D not resolved. Germline CDR1 and CDR2: SGHAT and FQNNGV. The V gene lost 3 bases and the J gene lost 4 bases, with 6 bases spanning the gap. This CDR3 spans 12 amino acids. The CDR3 sequence: CASSFSSYGYTF. The CDR3 DNA reads TGTGCCAGCAGCTTTAGCAGCTATGGCTACACCTTC.

The rearrangement links TRBV5-1 to TRBJ1-1, with unresolved D. Germline V lookup: CDR1 SGHRS, CDR2 YFSETQ. The CDR3 contains 14 residues. Trimming took 4 bases from V and 4 from J, leaving 14 bases between them. CDR3: CASSGRGRGTEAFF. In nucleotides, the CDR3 is TGCGCCAGCAGCGGCCGCGGCCGGGGCACTGAAGCTTTCTTT. Complete variable domain (other parts from reference TRBV5-1 and TRBJ1-1): KAGVTQTPRYLIKTRGQQVTLSCSPISGHRSVSWYQQTPGQGLQFLFEYFSETQRNKGNFPGRFSGRQFSNSRSEMNVSTLELGDSALYLCASSGRGRGTEAFFGQGTRLTVV.

This clone was counted only a few times. Other DNA sequences in this sample translate to the same CDR3. This CDR3 reads CASSTRTSYEQYF. Written as DNA, the CDR3 is TGCGCCAGCAGCACTAGGACTTCCTACGAGCAGTACTTC. The rearrangement links TRBV5-1 to TRBJ2-7, with a possible D match to TRBD2 (5 bases). Between the trimmed V and J ends, which lost 4 bases and 1 base, there was a span of 9 bases. CDR1 and CDR2 (germline): SGHRS, YFSETQ. The CDR3 spans 13 residues.

This chain joins TRBV4-2 and TRBJ1-4; unclear D gene. Germline CDR1 is LGHNA and CDR2 is YNFKEQ. CDR3 length: 16 residues. V was clipped by 0 bases and J by 0 bases, with 8 bases between them. This CDR3 is CASSQEWRATNEKLFF. The CDR3 DNA follows: TGTGCCAGCAGCCAAGAGTGGCGGGCAACTAATGAAAAACTGTTTTTT.

The chain is built from TRBV5-4 and TRBJ1-6; D not certain. CDR1 is SGHNT, CDR2 YYREEE, per germline (reference sequence). With 3 bases removed from V and 8 bases from J, the gap between germline ends came to 15 bases. The length of the CDR3 is 15 residues. The CDR3 spells CASSSETGSDSPLHF. CDR3 DNA: TGTGCCAGCAGCTCCGAGACGGGGTCGGATTCACCCCTCCACTTT. Based on the CDR3 plus reference TRBV5-4 and TRBJ1-6, the full variable domain is ETGVTQSPTHLIKTRGQQVTLRCSSQSGHNTVSWYQQALGQGPQFIFQYYREEENGRGNFPPRFSGLQFPNYSSELNVNALELDDSALYLCASSSETGSDSPLHFGNGTRLTVT.

This clone was detected once. At the DNA level, this CDR3 is encoded by other sequences in the same sample as well. The CDR3 sequence: CASSVGTSSYNEQFF. DNA of the CDR3: TGTGCCAGCAGCGTCGGGACTTCCTCCTACAATGAGCAGTTCTTC. The chain recombines TRBV9 with TRBJ2-1; D is perhaps TRBD2 (6 bases). Trimming removed 2 bases at V and 0 bases at J, with 9 bases between. CDR1 SGDLS and CDR2 YYNGEE come from the germline V gene. The CDR3 is 15 residues long.

J is TRBJ1-6 and V is TRBV19; 8 bases fit TRBD1. Germline CDR1 reads LNHDA; CDR2 reads SQIVND (reference sequence). The length of the CDR3 is 15 residues. With V trimmed by 2 bases and J by 10 bases, 7 bases remained unmatched. This chain's CDR3 is CASSISPGGGSPLHF. The CDR3 DNA is TGTGCCAGTAGTATAAGTCCAGGGGGCGGATCACCCCTCCACTTT. Full variable domain (rest looked up from reference TRBV19 and TRBJ1-6): DGGITQSPKYLFRKEGQNVTLSCEQNLNHDAMYWYRQDPGQGLRLIYYSQIVNDFQKGDIAEGYSVSREKKESFPLTVTSAQKNPTAFYLCASSISPGGGSPLHFGNGTRLTVT.

The rearrangement joins TRBV3-1 (or the pseudogene TRBV3-2) to TRBJ1-2; D is unresolved. Trimming left V 4 bases short and J 7 bases short, with 16 bases between. This CDR3 is built from 14 residues. CDR1 and CDR2 (germline): LGHDT, YNNKEL (reference sequence). The CDR3 protein is CASSPMGSMGGYTF. The CDR3 bases are TGTGCCAGCAGCCCAATGGGGAGTATGGGTGGCTACACCTTC.

This clone was counted once. This chain joins TRBV19 and TRBJ1-5; TRBD1 agrees at 7 bases. CDR1 LNHDA and CDR2 SQIVND come from the germline V gene (reference sequence). V gave up 4 bases and J gave up 4 bases; unmatched junction bases: 10. The CDR3 is 16 residues long. CDR3 bases: TGTGCCAGTAGTAGGCCCGGACAGGTCCAAAATCAGCCCCAGCATTTT. Encoded protein: CASSRPGQVQNQPQHF.